The clone carrying this T cell receptor beta chain came up a few times. The sample is drawn from a study of technical replicates of blood from several donors. The data were produced by immunoSEQ multiplex PCR, yet TCRdb's version contains in-frame clones alone and is incomplete. Here the sample spans 75,000 to 95,000 clones, less than 96% being singletons. This receptor was obtained from a human donor in good health. The source material was T cells isolated from PBMCs.

Here the CDR3 DNA reads TGTGCCAGCAGTACCCCGACAGGGTTGGAGACCCAGTACTTC. Translating it yields CASSTPTGLETQYF. The chain joins TRBV6-6 to TRBJ2-5, with TRBD1 identical over 7 bases. The CDR3 consists of 14 residues. Germline V gene lookup returns CDR1 MNHNY and CDR2 SVGAGI (reference sequence). V gave up 5 bases and J gave up 5 bases; unmatched junction bases: 8.